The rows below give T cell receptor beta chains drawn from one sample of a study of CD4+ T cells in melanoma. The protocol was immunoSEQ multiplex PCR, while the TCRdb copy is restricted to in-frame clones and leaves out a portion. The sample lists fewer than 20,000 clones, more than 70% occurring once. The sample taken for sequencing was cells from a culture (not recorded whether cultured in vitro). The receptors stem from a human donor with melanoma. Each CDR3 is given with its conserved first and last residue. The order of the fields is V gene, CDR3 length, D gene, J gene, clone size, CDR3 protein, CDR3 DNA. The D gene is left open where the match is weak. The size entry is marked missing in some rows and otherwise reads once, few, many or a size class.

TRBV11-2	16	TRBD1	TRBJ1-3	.	CASSLFTGGAGNTIYF	TGTGCCAGCAGCCTATTTACAGGGGGCGCGGGAAACACCATATATTTT
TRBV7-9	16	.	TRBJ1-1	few	CASSLPGAGQNTEAFF	TGTGCCAGCAGCTTACCCGGGGCAGGACAGAACACTGAAGCTTTCTTT
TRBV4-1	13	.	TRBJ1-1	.	CASSVLLNTEAFF	TGCGCCAGCAGCGTACTCCTTAACACTGAAGCTTTCTTT
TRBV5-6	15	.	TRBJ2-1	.	CASSLGGGYYNEQFF	TGTGCCAGCAGCTTGGGAGGGGGGTACTACAATGAGCAGTTCTTC
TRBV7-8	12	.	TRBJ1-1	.	CASSHSNTEAFF	TGTGCCAGCAGCCACTCTAACACTGAAGCTTTCTTT
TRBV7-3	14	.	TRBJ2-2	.	CASSLSPNTGELFF	TGTGCCAGCAGCTTAAGTCCAAACACCGGGGAGCTGTTTTTT
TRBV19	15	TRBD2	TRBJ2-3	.	CASSVTSGSTDTQYF	TGTGCCAGTAGTGTGACTAGCGGAAGCACAGATACGCAGTATTTT
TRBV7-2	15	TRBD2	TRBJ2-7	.	CASSLIPGGAYEQYF	TGTGCCAGCAGCTTAATTCCCGGGGGGGCCTACGAGCAGTACTTC
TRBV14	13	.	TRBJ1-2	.	CASSGTAREGYTF	TGTGCCAGCAGTGGGACCGCTCGGGAGGGCTACACCTTC
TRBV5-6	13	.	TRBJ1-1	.	CASRIWGRTEAFF	TGTGCCAGCCGTATTTGGGGACGCACTGAAGCTTTCTTT
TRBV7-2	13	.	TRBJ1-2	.	CASSSRFNYGYTF	TGTGCCAGCAGCTCCCGATTTAACTATGGCTACACCTTC
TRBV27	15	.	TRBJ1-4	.	CASSLLGATNEKLFF	TGTGCCAGCAGTTTATTAGGAGCAACTAATGAAAAACTGTTTTTT
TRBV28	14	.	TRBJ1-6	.	CASTVGGGNSPLHF	TGTGCCAGCACCGTAGGGGGGGGTAATTCACCCCTCCACTTT
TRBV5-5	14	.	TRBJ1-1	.	CASSLAGAPAEAFF	TGTGCCAGCAGCTTGGCGGGGGCGCCGGCTGAAGCTTTCTTT
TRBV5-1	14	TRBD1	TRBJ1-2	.	CASSLGQGLYGYTF	TGCGCCAGCAGCTTAGGACAGGGCCTCTATGGCTACACCTTC
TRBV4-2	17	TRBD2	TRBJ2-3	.	CASSQDWSGGEADTQYF	TGTGCCAGCAGCCAAGATTGGAGCGGGGGGGAAGCAGATACGCAGTATTTT
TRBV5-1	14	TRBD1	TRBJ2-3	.	CASRTGDLTDTQYF	TGCGCCAGCCGGACAGGGGACCTCACAGATACGCAGTATTTT
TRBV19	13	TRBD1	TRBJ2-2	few	CASSGTGTGELFF	TGTGCCAGTAGTGGGACAGGAACCGGGGAGCTGTTTTTT
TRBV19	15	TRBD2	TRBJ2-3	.	CASRGLADPTDTQYF	TGTGCCAGCAGGGGACTAGCGGACCCCACAGATACGCAGTATTTT
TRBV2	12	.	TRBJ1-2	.	CASSDRNYGYTF	TGTGCCAGCAGTGACAGGAACTATGGCTACACCTTC
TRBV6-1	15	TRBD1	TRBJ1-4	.	CASRPGQGPNEKLFF	TGTGCCAGCAGACCGGGACAGGGCCCTAATGAAAAACTGTTTTTT
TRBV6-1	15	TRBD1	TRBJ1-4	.	CASSTGGFTNEKLFF	TGTGCCAGCTCGACAGGGGGTTTCACTAATGAAAAACTGTTTTTT
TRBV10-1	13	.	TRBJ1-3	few	CASKNRTRRTIYF	TGCGCCAGCAAAAACCGGACCCGGAGAACCATATATTTT
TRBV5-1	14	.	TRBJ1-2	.	CASSFQPANYGYTF	TGCGCCAGCAGCTTCCAGCCAGCTAACTATGGCTACACCTTC
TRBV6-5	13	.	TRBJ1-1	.	CAISEGGSTEAFF	TGTGCCATCAGTGAGGGGGGATCCACTGAAGCTTTCTTT
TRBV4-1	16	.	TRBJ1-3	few	CASSQDGGASGNTIYF	TGCGCCAGCAGCCAAGATGGCGGGGCTAGTGGAAACACCATATATTTT
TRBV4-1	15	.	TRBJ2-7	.	CASSPYQQGRYEQYF	TGCGCCAGCAGCCCCTATCAGCAGGGGAGGTACGAGCAGTACTTC
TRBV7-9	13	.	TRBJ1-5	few	CASSLELNQPQHF	TGTGCCAGCAGCTTGGAACTTAATCAGCCCCAGCATTTT
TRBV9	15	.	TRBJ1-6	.	CASSAGHGGNSPLHF	TGTGCCAGCAGCGCTGGGCATGGTGGAAATTCACCCCTCCACTTT
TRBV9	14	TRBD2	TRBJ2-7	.	CASSVASRGGEQYF	TGTGCCAGCAGCGTAGCTTCCCGGGGGGGTGAGCAGTACTTC
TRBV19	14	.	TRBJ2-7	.	CASTYTRESYEQYF	TGTGCCAGTACCTATACCCGGGAGTCCTACGAGCAGTACTTC
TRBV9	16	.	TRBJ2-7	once	CASSTHTGTGSYEQYF	TGTGCCAGCAGCACCCACACCGGGACGGGTTCCTACGAGCAGTACTTC
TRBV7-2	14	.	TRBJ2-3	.	CASSLGQVTDTQYF	TGTGCCAGCAGCTTAGGACAGGTTACAGATACGCAGTATTTT
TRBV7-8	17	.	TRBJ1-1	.	CASSLVGGNGARVGAFF	TGTGCCAGCAGCTTAGTCGGAGGTAACGGGGCGCGTGTCGGAGCTTTCTTT
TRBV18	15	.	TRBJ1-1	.	CASSPLFETGTEAFF	TGTGCCAGCTCACCACTTTTCGAGACAGGCACTGAAGCTTTCTTT
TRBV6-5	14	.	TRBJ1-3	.	CASSYEAGGNTIYF	TGTGCCAGCAGTTATGAGGCGGGAGGAAACACCATATATTTT
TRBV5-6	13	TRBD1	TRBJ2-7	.	CASSPRDSYEQYF	TGTGCCAGCAGCCCACGGGACAGCTACGAGCAGTACTTC